A selection of T cell receptor beta chains follows, all from one sample in a study of blood T cell repertoires in COVID-19. Profiling relied on immunoSEQ multiplex PCR, and the TCRdb table lists in-frame clones only, not all of them. The sample has about 68,000 clones, 65% to 90% seen once. Sequencing was done on a sample of peripheral blood. The source is a man at least 80 years old with acute or convalescent COVID-19. CDR3s include the opening cysteine and the closing phenylalanine or tryptophan. A D gene is named only where the DNA matches it firmly. Clone size appears in some rows only: once, few, many, or a class for an expanded clone.

clone size: few
D gene: TRBD1
V gene: TRBV2
J gene: TRBJ1-1
CDR3 length: 15
CDR3 DNA: TGTGCCAGCCTGGCAGGGGGCCTAGGTGTCACTGAAGCTTTCTTT
CDR3 protein: CASLAGGLGVTEAFF

clone size: NA
D gene: TRBD1
V gene: TRBV18
J gene: TRBJ2-1
CDR3 length: 21
CDR3 DNA: TGTGCCAGCTCACGCACGGGACAGGGGGCGGGGAACCTCCACAAAACTATTCCTTGGTTCTTC
CDR3 protein: CASSRTGQGAGNLHKTIPWFF

clone size: NA
D gene: NA
V gene: TRBV25-1
J gene: TRBJ2-5
CDR3 length: 14
CDR3 DNA: TGTGCCAGCAGTGAATCTCGGCAGGTTGAGACCCAGTACTTC
CDR3 protein: CASSESRQVETQYF

clone size: NA
D gene: TRBD1
V gene: TRBV28
J gene: TRBJ1-4
CDR3 length: 15
CDR3 DNA: TGTGCCAGCATTACTACAGGGGACGTCGCTGAAAAACTGTTTTTT
CDR3 protein: CASITTGDVAEKLFF

clone size: few
D gene: TRBD2
V gene: TRBV5-4
J gene: TRBJ2-2
CDR3 length: 16
CDR3 DNA: TGTGCCAGCAGCTTGGACCCGACTAGCGGGGCCGGGGAGCTGTTTTTT
CDR3 protein: CASSLDPTSGAGELFF

clone size: few
D gene: TRBD1
V gene: TRBV4-1
J gene: TRBJ1-5
CDR3 length: 18
CDR3 DNA: TGCGCCAGCAGCCAAGGCGGACAGGGCCGCCCTAACAATCAGCCCCAGCATTTT
CDR3 protein: CASSQGGQGRPNNQPQHF

clone size: NA
D gene: TRBD2
V gene: TRBV6-5
J gene: TRBJ2-3
CDR3 length: 16
CDR3 DNA: TGTGCCAGCAGTTACGCGGGAGGGGGAGGGACAGATACGCAGTATTTT
CDR3 protein: CASSYAGGGGTDTQYF

clone size: once
D gene: NA
V gene: TRBV12-5
J gene: TRBJ2-3
CDR3 length: 12
CDR3 DNA: TGTGCTAGTGGTTTGAGCGCAGATACGCAGTATTTT
CDR3 protein: CASGLSADTQYF

clone size: NA
D gene: TRBD1
V gene: TRBV6-6
J gene: TRBJ2-5
CDR3 length: 15
CDR3 DNA: TGTGCCAGCAGTTCAGATGGGACAGGGTTGGAGACCCAGTACTTC
CDR3 protein: CASSSDGTGLETQYF

clone size: NA
D gene: NA
V gene: TRBV7-9
J gene: TRBJ1-4
CDR3 length: 12
CDR3 DNA: TGTGCCAGCAGCCCCGAACAGGGTCGACTGTTTTTT
CDR3 protein: CASSPEQGRLFF

clone size: NA
D gene: NA
V gene: TRBV12-3/TRBV12-4
J gene: TRBJ1-1
CDR3 length: 13
CDR3 DNA: TGTGCCAGCAACATACAGCTGAACACTGAAGCTTTCTTT
CDR3 protein: CASNIQLNTEAFF

clone size: NA
D gene: TRBD2
V gene: TRBV19
J gene: TRBJ2-3
CDR3 length: 17
CDR3 DNA: TGTGCCAGTACCCTCACCCGACTAGCGGGAGGCACAGATACGCAGTATTTT
CDR3 protein: CASTLTRLAGGTDTQYF

clone size: NA
D gene: NA
V gene: TRBV5-5
J gene: TRBJ2-6
CDR3 length: 15
CDR3 DNA: TGTGCCAGCAGCTTGTTGAGCTCTGGGGCCAACGTCCTGACTTTC
CDR3 protein: CASSLLSSGANVLTF

clone size: NA
D gene: TRBD1
V gene: TRBV5-5
J gene: TRBJ2-7
CDR3 length: 15
CDR3 DNA: TGTGCCAGCGGAATCGCACAGGGGGCTTTCTACGAGCAGTACTTC
CDR3 protein: CASGIAQGAFYEQYF

clone size: NA
D gene: NA
V gene: TRBV18
J gene: TRBJ2-3
CDR3 length: 14
CDR3 DNA: TGTGCCAGCTCACCACGACAGAGCACAGATACGCAGTATTTT
CDR3 protein: CASSPRQSTDTQYF

clone size: NA
D gene: NA
V gene: TRBV29-1
J gene: TRBJ2-4
CDR3 length: 14
CDR3 DNA: TGCAGCGTTGAAGACTCAAAGAACGGAAACATTCAGTACTTC
CDR3 protein: CSVEDSKNGNIQYF

clone size: few
D gene: NA
V gene: TRBV25-1
J gene: TRBJ1-1
CDR3 length: 16
CDR3 DNA: TGTGCCAGCAGTGAATATGGGGCAGGGTCGACCACTGAAGCTTTCTTT
CDR3 protein: CASSEYGAGSTTEAFF

clone size: NA
D gene: NA
V gene: TRBV2
J gene: TRBJ1-2
CDR3 length: 15
CDR3 DNA: TGTGCCAGTTGGATGGGTCAGACAGCTAACTATGGCTACACCTTC
CDR3 protein: CASWMGQTANYGYTF

clone size: NA
D gene: NA
V gene: TRBV7-8
J gene: TRBJ1-5
CDR3 length: 13
CDR3 DNA: TGTGCCAGCAGCAGGACTGATAATCAGCCCCAGCATTTT
CDR3 protein: CASSRTDNQPQHF

clone size: NA
D gene: NA
V gene: TRBV3-1/TRBV3-2
J gene: TRBJ1-1
CDR3 length: 14
CDR3 DNA: TGTGCCAGCAGCCCCAGGGATGCGGGAACTGAAGCTTTCTTT
CDR3 protein: CASSPRDAGTEAFF

clone size: NA
D gene: NA
V gene: TRBV5-1
J gene: TRBJ2-3
CDR3 length: 15
CDR3 DNA: TGCGCCAGCAGCTTGGGGCGCCAGACACCGACGCCGCAGTATTTT
CDR3 protein: CASSLGRQTPTPQYF